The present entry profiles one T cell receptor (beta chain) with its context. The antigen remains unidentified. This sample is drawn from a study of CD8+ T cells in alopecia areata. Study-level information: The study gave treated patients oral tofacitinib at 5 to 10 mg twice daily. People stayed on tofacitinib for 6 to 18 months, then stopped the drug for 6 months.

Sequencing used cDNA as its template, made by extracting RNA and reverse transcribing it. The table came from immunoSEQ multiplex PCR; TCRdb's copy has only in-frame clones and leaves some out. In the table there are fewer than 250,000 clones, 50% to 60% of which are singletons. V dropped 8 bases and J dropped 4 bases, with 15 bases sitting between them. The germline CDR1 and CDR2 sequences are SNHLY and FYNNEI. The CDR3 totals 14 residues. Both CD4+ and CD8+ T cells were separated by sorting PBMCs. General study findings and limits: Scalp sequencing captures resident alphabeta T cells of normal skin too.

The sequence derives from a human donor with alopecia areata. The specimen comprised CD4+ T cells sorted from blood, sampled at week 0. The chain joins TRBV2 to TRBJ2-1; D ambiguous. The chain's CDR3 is CASGRTVGYNEQFF. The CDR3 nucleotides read TGTGCCAGCGGCCGTACGGTGGGGTACAATGAGCAGTTCTTC.